Reported below is one T cell receptor (beta chain). Which antigen it targets is not known. No quality values exist for individual bases; no much larger clone is one base distant. The CDR3 has 14 amino acids, counting the end cysteine and phenylalanine. Only the CDR3 DNA is retained, 42 bases long and in frame from the first base. CDR1 and CDR2 (MRHNA, SNTAGT) derive from the germline V gene. Deletion took 10 bases off V and 0 bases off J, with a span of 13 bases between the germline ends. The collaborating institutions used their own protocols to collect whole blood in K2EDTA tubes. For TCRbeta analysis, collaborators shipped samples in one of three forms: frozen whole blood, isolated PBMCs, or DNA extracted from either of those sample types. This record comes from a study of blood T cell repertoires in COVID-19 (dated by TCRdb to between 2020 and 2021). For the study in its entirety: Collaborator samples came from the United States, Italy and Spain and covered acute and convalescent phases of COVID-19. Subjects who had been exposed to COVID-19, were actively infected with it, or had recovered from it provided the deeply sampled blood TCRbeta repertoires that made up the dataset. The prospective study material was composed of cDNA or gDNA derived from T cells, B-cell-depleted T cells, or PBMCs. The repertoires were released in a freely available public database intended as a resource for research on the immune response to SARS-CoV-2. HLA class I and class II types, where available, came from metadata supplied by the sample provider rather than from assay-based typing. The sample metadata nearly always contained a de-identified subject ID, COVID-19 status, age in years and sex. The samples were drawn from the first 160 participants of the ongoing ImmuneRACE study and from over a thousand subjects provided by 6 global collaborators.

Study-level results and caveats: Clinical and demographic metadata were provided uncurated, with the amount varying by source and participant.

The immunoSEQ Assay, a bias-controlled multiplex PCR, was used to amplify TCRbeta CDR3 regions from genomic DNA. Per the source publication's procedure: The number of nucleated cells in each sample was estimated by amplification of reference gene primers within the assay. To quantify the absolute abundance of each unique TCRbeta CDR3 rearrangement, sequence reads were collapsed and filtered. For each sample, productive Simpson clonality was calculated by taking the square root of Simpson's diversity index across productive rearrangements. The table was pulled from immuneACCESS by TCRdb, which kept in-frame rearrangements only. Such tables lose some clones; where checked, under half of the loss comes from unresolved V genes, and the rest has no known cause. The DNA was the basis for D and trimming; V, J and clone size are from that table. This sample comprises some 260,000 clones, around 90% of them detected only once. The ten largest clones add up to 0.7% to 0.85% of the sample.

The rearranged chain carries TRBV6-4 and TRBJ2-1; the best D guess is TRBD2, with 5 bases matching. This TCR came from a woman aged 30 to 39 with acute or convalescent COVID-19. Specimen: peripheral blood. The CDR3 corresponds to CATSAEVSYNEQFF. The sequenced DNA is TGTGCCACCTCAGCGGAGGTCTCCTACAATGAGCAGTTCTTC.